The 26 T cell receptor beta chains in this list originate from one sample, sequenced in a study of human T cells and chemical hapten exposure. Stated time point: pre-sensitization, week 0. The treatment denotes: therapeutic diphenylcyclopropenone sensitization with weekly scalp DPC. TCRdb processed the RACE reads anew with MiXCR; each CDR3 protein has one entry. Among approximately 260,000 distinct CDR3 sequences, approximately 8.4% were seen once, and the ten largest hold under 2.5%. The sequencing used whole blood, collected in connection with sensitization to the hapten diphenylcyclopropenone (DPC). The receptors originated from a woman aged 35 to 49 with alopecia areata. Some clones in this sample may be carry-over from other donors' samples.

Only a few counts were recorded for this clonotype. The V call is TRBV29-1, the J call TRBJ2-5; maybe TRBD2 (5 bases). CDR3 length equals 13 residues. From germline, CDR1 is SQVTM and CDR2 ANQGSEA. V lost 6 bases, J lost 2 bases, and 13 bases lay in between. CDR3 protein: CSVIGLEQETQYF. CDR3 DNA: TGCAGCGTGATAGGACTGGAACAAGAGACCCAGTACTTC. Combining the CDR3 with reference TRBV29-1 and TRBJ2-5 gives the whole variable domain SAVISQKPSRDICQRGTSLTIQCQVDSQVTMMFWYRQQPGQSLTLIATANQGSEATYESGFVIDKFPISRPNLTFSTLTVSNMSPEDSSIYLCSVIGLEQETQYFGPGTRLLVL.

The CDR3 bases are TGCGCCAGCAGGAGGGGCGAGACAGATACGCAGTATTTT. Amino acid sequence: CASRRGETDTQYF. V usage is TRBV5-1 and J usage is TRBJ2-3, with D perhaps being TRBD1 or TRBD2 (5 bases each). This CDR3 spans 13 amino acids. Germline CDR1 is SGHRS and CDR2 is YFSETQ. Between the trimmed V and J ends, which lost 5 bases and 3 bases, there was a span of 10 bases.

This clonotype was seen only a few times. This chain connects TRBV7-2 to TRBJ2-2, with TRBD2 as a possible D gene (5 bases). Germline loops: CDR1 SGHTA, CDR2 FQGNSA. Trimming took 4 bases from V and 4 from J, leaving 7 bases between them. The CDR3 is 13 amino acids. The CDR3 loop reads CASSSSGTGELFF. The DNA of the CDR3 is TGTGCCAGCAGCTCGAGCGGCACCGGGGAGCTGTTTTTT.

V and J are TRBV6-2 or TRBV6-3 and TRBJ2-7, with D possibly TRBD1 on 6 matching bases. Germline CDR1 reads MNHEY; CDR2 reads SVGEGT. V lost 2 bases, J lost 6 bases, and 8 bases lay in between. The CDR3 contains 12 residues. This CDR3 reads CASSYRGTEQYF. In nucleotides, the CDR3 is TGTGCCAGCAGTTACAGGGGGACCGAGCAGTACTTC.

The rearrangement uses TRBV6-5 and TRBJ2-2; 13 bases align to TRBD2. The CDR3 runs to 16 residues. Germline CDR1 MNHEY, CDR2 SVGAGI. J was trimmed by 6 bases and V by 6 bases; bases with no gene match: 7. CDR3 DNA sequence: TGTGCCAGCAGATTTACTAGCGGGAGGGCCTCCGGGGAGCTGTTTTTT. Its protein product is CASRFTSGRASGELFF.

The table lists this clonotype with a few counts. The chain employs TRBV7-2 and TRBJ2-5; TRBD1 might be the D (6 bases). The V end was cut by 1 base, the J end by 7 bases, with 10 bases between. The CDR3 totals 13 residues. Germline CDR1 reads SGHTA; CDR2 reads FQGNSA. Written as DNA, the CDR3 is TGTGCCAGCAGCTTAGGACAGGACGGGACCCAGTACTTC. This translates into CASSLGQDGTQYF.

This clonotype was detected only a few times. This chain connects TRBV10-3 to TRBJ2-1, with TRBD1 identical over 7 bases. This CDR3 has 14 residues. V shed 2 bases, J shed 7 bases, and the junction held 5 bases outside the gene matches. Germline lookup yields CDR1 ENHRY and CDR2 SYGVKD. The CDR3 region has the DNA TGTGCCATCAGTGAGAGACAGGGTATGAATGAGCAGTTCTTC. Translation: CAISERQGMNEQFF.

This clonotype occurred a few times. The chain is built from TRBV2 and TRBJ2-6; 7 positions match TRBD2. The junction had 8 bases not matched to a gene; V was cut back by 5 bases and J by 1 base. This CDR3 has 17 residues. Germline-derived CDR1 and CDR2 are SNHLY and FYNNEI. Here the CDR3 reads CASSLGLVKSGANVLTF. DNA for the CDR3: TGTGCCAGCAGTTTAGGACTAGTGAAATCTGGGGCCAACGTCCTGACTTTC.

In this sample, this clonotype turned up a few times. The rearrangement uses TRBV6-2 or TRBV6-3 and TRBJ2-3; the match to TRBD1 covers 7 bases. The germline V gene has CDR1 MNHEY and CDR2 SVGEGT. This CDR3 spans 14 amino acids. With V trimmed by 6 bases and J by 2 bases, 5 bases remained unmatched. The CDR3 sequence is CASSPEGATDTQYF. CDR3 in DNA: TGTGCCAGCAGCCCCGAGGGGGCCACAGATACGCAGTATTTT.

This clonotype was found a few times. The rearrangement links TRBV7-2 to TRBJ2-4, with a tentative D call TRBD2 (5 bases). Trimming pared 5 bases from V and 6 bases from J, leaving 14 bases between. Germline assignment: CDR1 SGHTA and CDR2 FQGNSA. This CDR3 region has 14 residues. CDR3 in amino acids: CASSPGSVGNIQYF. The DNA of the CDR3 is TGTGCCAGCAGCCCCGGTAGCGTGGGAAACATTCAGTACTTC.

This clonotype was observed a handful of times. The CDR3 region has the DNA TGTGCCACCAGCAGAGATGGGGTCCTATTCTATGGCTACACCTTC. Amino acids: CATSRDGVLFYGYTF. The chain carries TRBV15 and TRBJ1-2, with D uncertain. CDR1 is LNHNV and CDR2 is YYDKDF in the germline V gene (reference sequence). Trimming took off 0 bases at V and 4 bases at J, with 12 bases between the two ends. The CDR3 is 15 amino acids.

The gene calls are TRBV25-1 and TRBJ1-3; D perhaps matches TRBD1 (5 bases). In germline, CDR1 is MGHDK, CDR2 SYGVNS. V was clipped by 10 bases and J by 0 bases, with 13 bases between them. The CDR3 spans 14 residues. DNA of the CDR3: TGTGCCACCTCTACAGGCGACTCTGGAAACACCATATATTTT. Residues: CATSTGDSGNTIYF.

This clonotype was detected many times. J is TRBJ2-1 and V is TRBV5-5; TRBD2 might be the D (5 bases). The CDR3 covers 15 residues. The germline gives CDR1 SGHKS, CDR2 YYEKEE (reference sequence). V lost 2 bases and J 3 bases, leaving 12 bases between the germline ends. The CDR3 here is CASSFEADLYNEQFF. The CDR3 nucleotides read TGTGCCAGCAGCTTCGAAGCGGACCTCTACAATGAGCAGTTCTTC. Together with reference TRBV5-5 and TRBJ2-1, the CDR3 gives the full variable domain: DAGVTQSPTHLIKTRGQQVTLRCSPISGHKSVSWYQQVLGQGPQFIFQYYEKEERGRGNFPDRFSARQFPNYSSELNVNALLLGDSALYLCASSFEADLYNEQFFGPGTRLTVL.

This clonotype came up a few times. The V and J genes are TRBV9 and TRBJ2-2; 9 bases match TRBD1. CDR3 length: 15 amino acids. V lost 3 bases and J lost 5; bases outside the gene matches: 5. Germline values: CDR1 SGDLS, CDR2 YYNGEE. CDR3 sequence reads: CASSAQGAWTGELFF. DNA for the CDR3: TGTGCCAGCAGCGCACAGGGGGCGTGGACCGGGGAGCTGTTTTTT.

There are a few counts of this clonotype. The J gene is TRBJ1-4, the V gene TRBV7-2, with 10 bases fitting TRBD1. V was clipped by 5 bases and J by 8 bases; unmatched bases: 11. The CDR3 totals 16 residues. CDR1 and CDR2 (germline): SGHTA, FQGNSA. The CDR3 DNA follows: TGTGCCAGCAGCCGCCCGTCGGGACAGGGGTTGGAAAAACTGTTTTTT. Amino acids: CASSRPSGQGLEKLFF.

This chain uses TRBV12-5 with TRBJ2-1; TRBD1 aligns across 7 bases. Per germline, CDR1 LGHNT and CDR2 FRNRAP. The CDR3 length is 14 residues. After removal of 7 bases from V and 2 bases from J, the junction contained 5 bases not matched to a gene. CDR3 in DNA: TGTGCTAGTGCCCCGGGACAGCCCTACAATGAGCAGTTCTTC. It translates to CASAPGQPYNEQFF.

This clonotype was recorded a few times. The rearrangement uses TRBV9 and TRBJ2-1, with no clear D. This CDR3 has 15 amino acids. Germline values: CDR1 SGDLS, CDR2 YYNGEE. Trimming removed 4 bases at V and 5 bases at J, with 16 bases between. The CDR3 is CASSLSSSGNNEQFF. CDR3 bases: TGTGCCAGCAGCCTCTCGAGTTCGGGTAACAATGAGCAGTTCTTC.

This clonotype was detected a few times. This rearrangement joins TRBV7-9 to TRBJ2-1; D may be TRBD2 (6 bases). The V and J ends lost 6 bases and 2 bases respectively, with 14 bases between them. This CDR3 spans 15 amino acids. Germline CDR1 is SEHNR and CDR2 is FQNEAQ (reference sequence). CDR3: CASSRGRGAYNEQFF. The CDR3 region has the DNA TGTGCCAGCAGTCGTGGACGCGGGGCCTACAATGAGCAGTTCTTC.

This clonotype was seen more than once but under ten times. V usage is TRBV12-3 or TRBV12-4 and J usage is TRBJ2-1; perhaps TRBD2 as D (5 bases). This CDR3 spans 14 amino acids. Deletions cut 5 bases from V and 6 bases from J, with 14 bases between. The CDR3 region is CASSPRPGFNEQFF. CDR3 nucleotide sequence: TGTGCCAGCAGTCCACGCCCGGGGTTCAATGAGCAGTTCTTC.

Only a few counts were recorded for this clonotype. The chain combines TRBV7-2 with TRBJ2-5; 12 nucleotides align to TRBD1. V trimming: 5 bases; J trimming: 4 bases; junction bases outside the gene matches: 5. This CDR3 is built from 15 residues. Looked up from germline, CDR1 is SGHTA and CDR2 is FQGNSA. The CDR3 reads CASSQGQGARETQYF. CDR3 nucleotides: TGTGCCAGCAGCCAGGGACAGGGGGCGCGAGAGACCCAGTACTTC.

The rearrangement uses TRBV20-1 and TRBJ2-1; 7 nucleotides agree with TRBD2. The trim removed 0 bases at V and 6 bases at J, leaving 11 bases unmatched. The CDR3 spans 16 residues. In germline, CDR1 is DFQATT, CDR2 SNEGSKA (reference sequence). The CDR3 here is CSARDQRLARGNEQFF. The CDR3 DNA is TGCAGTGCTAGAGATCAGCGACTAGCCCGCGGCAATGAGCAGTTCTTC.

This clonotype was recorded at least ten times. The rearrangement joins TRBV29-1 to TRBJ2-7, with 11 bases identical to TRBD1. The CDR3 sequence is 14 residues long. Germline V gene data show CDR1 as SQVTM and CDR2 as ANQGSEA. V lost 4 bases, J lost 3 bases, and 5 bases stayed unmatched. The DNA for the CDR3 is TGCAGCGTTGCGGGACAGGGGGTTTACTACGAGCAGTACTTC. Protein product: CSVAGQGVYYEQYF.

V gene TRBV6-5 combines with J gene TRBJ2-7; 9 bases are a match to TRBD2. Germline V gene lookup returns CDR1 MNHEY and CDR2 SVGAGI. After removal of 6 bases from V and 12 bases from J, the junction contained 9 bases not matched to a gene. The CDR3 loop spans 12 amino acids. The CDR3 protein is CASRGTSGRPYF. The CDR3 DNA sequence: TGTGCCAGCAGGGGTACTAGCGGGCGGCCGTACTTC.

This clonotype showed up many times. This sequence joins TRBV19 and TRBJ1-5, with 7 bases matching TRBD1. The CDR3 is made up of 16 amino acids. The germline V gene encodes CDR1 LNHDA and CDR2 SQIVND (reference sequence). V gave up 4 bases and J gave up 6 bases; unmatched junction bases: 12. For the CDR3, the DNA is TGTGCCAGTAGTACCGACAGGGCAACGACTGCTCAGCCCCAGCATTTT. Protein sequence: CASSTDRATTAQPQHF.

This clonotype occurred many times. This chain uses TRBV28 with TRBJ2-3, with D possibly TRBD2 on 6 matching bases. Germline CDR1 MDHEN, CDR2 SYDVKM. The CDR3 length is 13 residues. The germline V and J ends were trimmed by 7 bases and 1 base, with 9 bases remaining between them. CDR3 DNA: TGTGCCAGCAACGGGGGAGGCACAGATACGCAGTATTTT. Protein sequence: CASNGGGTDTQYF.

This chain links TRBV12-3 or TRBV12-4 with TRBJ2-3; D gene uncertain. The CDR3 covers 14 residues. V dropped 6 bases and J dropped 4 bases, with 14 bases sitting between them. In nucleotides, the CDR3 is TGTGCCAGCAGAGCCGGCCGCCTGGCAGATACGCAGTATTTT. This sequence encodes CASRAGRLADTQYF.